This T cell receptor (beta chain) was documented in a study of CD8+ T cells in alopecia areata. Study-wide background: Tofacitinib therapy took 6 to 18 months; 6 months off drug came after. Broader study findings: In blood and scalp, many expanded lesional clones persisted during tofacitinib.

Of note for this clone: Its antigen is not identified.

After isolation, RNA underwent reverse transcription to generate cDNA as the sequencing template. Sequenced by immunoSEQ multiplex PCR; TCRdb stores in-frame clones only, minus some. This table has around 60,000 clones, 40% to 55% appearing once. Trimming left V 3 bases short and J 1 base short, with 7 bases between. Germline values: CDR1 SNHLY, CDR2 FYNNEI. The CDR3 contains 13 residues. Treatment: oral pan-JAK inhibitor, 5-10 mg twice daily. Samples from alopecia areata patients were lesional scalp punch biopsies and peripheral blood. The V call is TRBV2, the J call TRBJ2-7; unclear D gene. This specimen was CD8+ T cells sorted from blood, taken around week 36, from a patient treated with tofacitinib. This sequence was found in a human donor with alopecia areata. The CDR3 protein is CASSDHGSYEQYF. In nucleotides, the CDR3 is TGTGCCAGCAGTGATCACGGTTCCTACGAGCAGTACTTC.